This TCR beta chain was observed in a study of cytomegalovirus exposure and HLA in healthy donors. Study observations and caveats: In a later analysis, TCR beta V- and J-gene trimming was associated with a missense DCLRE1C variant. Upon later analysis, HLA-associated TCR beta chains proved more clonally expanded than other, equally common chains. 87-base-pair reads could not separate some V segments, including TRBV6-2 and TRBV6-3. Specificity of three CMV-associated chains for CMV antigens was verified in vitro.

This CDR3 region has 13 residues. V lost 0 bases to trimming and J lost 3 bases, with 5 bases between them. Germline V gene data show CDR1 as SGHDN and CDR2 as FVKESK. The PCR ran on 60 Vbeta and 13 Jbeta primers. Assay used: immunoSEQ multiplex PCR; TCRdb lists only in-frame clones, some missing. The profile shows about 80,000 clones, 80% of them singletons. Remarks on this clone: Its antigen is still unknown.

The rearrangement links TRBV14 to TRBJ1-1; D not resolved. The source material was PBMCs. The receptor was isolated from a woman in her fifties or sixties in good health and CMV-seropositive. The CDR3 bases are TGTGCCAGCAGCCAAGATCGAGACACTGAAGCTTTCTTT. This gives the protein CASSQDRDTEAFF.